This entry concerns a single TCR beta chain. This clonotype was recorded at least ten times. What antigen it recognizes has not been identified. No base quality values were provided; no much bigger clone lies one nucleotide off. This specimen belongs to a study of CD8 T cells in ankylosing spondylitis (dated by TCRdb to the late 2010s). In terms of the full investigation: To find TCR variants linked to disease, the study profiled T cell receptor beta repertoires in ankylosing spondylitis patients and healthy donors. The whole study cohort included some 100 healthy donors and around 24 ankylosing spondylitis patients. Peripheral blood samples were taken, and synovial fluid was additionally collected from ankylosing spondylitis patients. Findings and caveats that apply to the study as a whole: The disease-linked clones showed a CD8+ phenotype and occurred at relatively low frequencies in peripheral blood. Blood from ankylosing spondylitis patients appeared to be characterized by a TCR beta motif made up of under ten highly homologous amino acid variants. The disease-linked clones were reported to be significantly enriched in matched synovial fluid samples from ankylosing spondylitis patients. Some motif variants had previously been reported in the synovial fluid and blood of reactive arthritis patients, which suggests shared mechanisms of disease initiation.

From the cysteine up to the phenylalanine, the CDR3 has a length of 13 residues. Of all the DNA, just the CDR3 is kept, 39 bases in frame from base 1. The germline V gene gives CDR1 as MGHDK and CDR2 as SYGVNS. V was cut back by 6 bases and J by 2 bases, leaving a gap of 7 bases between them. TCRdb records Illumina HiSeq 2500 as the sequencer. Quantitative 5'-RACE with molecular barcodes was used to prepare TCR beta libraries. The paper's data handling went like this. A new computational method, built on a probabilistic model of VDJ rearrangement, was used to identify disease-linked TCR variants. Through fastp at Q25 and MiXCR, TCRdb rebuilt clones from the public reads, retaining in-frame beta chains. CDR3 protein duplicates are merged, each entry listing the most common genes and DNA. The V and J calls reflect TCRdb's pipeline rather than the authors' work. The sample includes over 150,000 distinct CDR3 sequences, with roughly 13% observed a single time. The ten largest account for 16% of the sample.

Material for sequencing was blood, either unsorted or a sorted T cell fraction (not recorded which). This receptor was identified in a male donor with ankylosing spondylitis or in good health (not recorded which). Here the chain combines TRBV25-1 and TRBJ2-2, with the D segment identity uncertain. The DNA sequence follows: TGTGCCAGCAGGGCTAGTAACACCGGGGAGCTGTTTTTT. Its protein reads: CASRASNTGELFF. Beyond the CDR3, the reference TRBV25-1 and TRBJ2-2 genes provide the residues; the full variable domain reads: EADIYQTPRYLVIGTGKKITLECSQTMGHDKMYWYQQDPGMELHLIHYSYGVNSTEKGDLSSESTVSRIRTEHFPLTLESARPSHTSQYLCASRASNTGELFFGEGSRLTVL.